The source of this TCR beta chain is a study of identical twins. Among all donors, each was a healthy Caucasian. After template switching added a universal primer site, the resulting cDNA carried unique molecular identifiers. A single record per CDR3 protein comes from TCRdb applying MiXCR to the 5' RACE reads. The data contain about 490,000 distinct CDR3 sequences, approximately 16% of them seen just once; the ten biggest clones take up 0.44%. Trimming left V 2 bases short and J 2 bases short, with 10 bases between. Germline-derived CDR1 and CDR2 are SGHTA and FQGNSA. The CDR3 runs 15 residues. Findings and limits, study-wide: Abundant beta clonotypes from cord blood bore fewer insertions; memory repertoires lacked this pattern.

In the case of this clonotype: Its antigen remains unknown.

These sequences were also reported in another study, on yellow fever vaccine responses in identical twins. That source notes: The T cell response to vaccination in identical twins was reportedly partly convergent and partly personalized.

Specimen: CD4+ T cells sorted from blood. This sequence joins TRBV7-2 and TRBJ1-3, with D hard to call. The receptor's source is a young woman in good health. CDR3 DNA sequence: TGTGCCAGCAGCTTACGGGTCTCCCCTGGAAACACCATATATTTT. This gives the protein CASSLRVSPGNTIYF.